The 27 T cell receptor beta chains below all came from one sample that was sequenced in a study of T-cell reconstitution after alpha-beta-depleted transplantation in children. Unique molecular identifiers tagged the TCRbeta library. TCRdb re-called the PCR reads with MiXCR, one entry per CDR3 protein. Here the sample spans 260,000 or so distinct CDR3 sequences, approximately 12% being singletons. Sample: PBMCs from the stem cell graft donor, taken from the stem cell graft. The receptors shown here come from a human donor who donated a stem cell graft to a child with acute lymphoblastic leukemia.

Many counts were recorded for this clonotype. CDR3 nucleotide sequence: TGTGCCAGCAGCCCTGACAGGGGTGGATACAATGAGCAGTTCTTC. It translates to CASSPDRGGYNEQFF. The V call is TRBV7-9, the J call TRBJ2-1, with 8 bases that match TRBD1. Germline CDR1 SEHNR, CDR2 FQNEAQ (reference sequence). V lost 5 bases to trimming and J lost 4 bases; unmatched junction nucleotides: 7. The CDR3 contains 15 residues. The full variable domain, rest sourced from reference TRBV7-9 and TRBJ2-1, is DTGVSQNPRHKITKRGQNVTFRCDPISEHNRLYWYRQTLGQGPEFLTYFQNEAQLEKSRLLSDRFSAERPKGSFSTLEIQRTEQGDSAMYLCASSPDRGGYNEQFFGPGTRLTVL.

This clonotype was detected a few times. The chain has TRBV6-2 or TRBV6-3 and TRBJ2-1, with 10 bases lining up with TRBD2. The V segment lost 4 bases and the J segment 2 bases; nucleotides outside the gene matches: 2. Germline V gives CDR1 MNHEY, CDR2 SVGEGT. The CDR3 contains 15 residues. CDR3 loop: CASSSGLAAYNEQFF. The DNA of the CDR3 is TGTGCCAGCAGTTCCGGACTAGCGGCCTACAATGAGCAGTTCTTC.

This chain connects TRBV30 to TRBJ2-3, with 10 bases lining up with TRBD1. CDR1 and CDR2 (germline): GTSNPN, SVGIG (reference sequence). CDR3 size: 17 residues. The J segment lost 3 bases and the V segment lost 7 bases, leaving 16 bases of the junction unmatched. The CDR3 sequence: CASGQGRGSRSTDTQYF. CDR3 nucleotide sequence: TGTGCCTCGGGACAGGGGCGCGGGTCAAGATCAACAGATACGCAGTATTTT. The full variable domain, with the rest looked up from reference TRBV30 and TRBJ2-3, is SQTIHQWPATLVQPVGSPLSLECTVEGTSNPNLYWYRQAAGRGLQLLFYSVGIGQISSEVPQNLSASRPQDRQFILSSKKLLLSDSGFYLCASGQGRGSRSTDTQYFGPGTRLTVL.

This clonotype was recorded many times. The gene calls are TRBV6-2 or TRBV6-3 and TRBJ2-3, with D perhaps being TRBD1 or TRBD2 (6 bases each). V lost 5 bases and J lost 4, with 13 bases in between. This CDR3 is built from 14 residues. Germline V lookup: CDR1 MNHEY, CDR2 SVGEGT. The chain's CDR3 is CASSPGGGADTQYF. The CDR3 DNA sequence: TGTGCCAGCAGTCCCGGGGGCGGCGCAGATACGCAGTATTTT.

This clonotype was detected ten times or more. The chain has TRBV5-1 and TRBJ1-2; TRBD1 is a possible D gene (5 bases). Germline lookup yields CDR1 SGHRS and CDR2 YFSETQ. Trimming cost V 3 bases and J 3 bases, with 12 bases left between them. CDR3 length: 14 amino acids. DNA for the CDR3: TGCGCCAGCAGCTCGACAGCTCGTCACTATGGCTACACCTTC. This encodes CASSSTARHYGYTF.

This clonotype appeared many times. CDR3: CASSYGFGANVLTF. CDR3 DNA: TGTGCCAGCAGCTATGGATTTGGGGCCAACGTCCTGACTTTC. This chain uses TRBV5-6 with TRBJ2-6; D not resolved. The V and J ends lost 3 bases and 3 bases respectively, with 7 bases between them. From germline, CDR1 is SGHDT and CDR2 YYEEEE. CDR3 length: 14 amino acids.

In this sample, this clonotype turned up many times. This rearrangement joins TRBV5-5 to TRBJ1-1; D is unclear. The CDR3 extends over 13 amino acids. V gave up 1 base and J gave up 5 bases, with 9 bases separating them. The V gene's germline CDR1 is SGHKS and CDR2 YYEKEE (reference sequence). CDR3 DNA: TGTGCCAGCAGCTTGCGGGGAGGTACTGAAGCTTTCTTT. Translating gives CASSLRGGTEAFF.

The sample holds many counts of this clonotype. The chain links TRBV6-2 or TRBV6-3 to TRBJ1-1; maybe TRBD1 (5 bases). The CDR3 is 14 amino acids. V was trimmed by 0 bases and J by 5 bases, leaving 10 bases between them. Germline CDR1 is MNHEY and CDR2 is SVGEGT. DNA of the CDR3: TGTGCCAGCAGTTACTCGAGGGGTTCAACTGAAGCTTTCTTT. The encoded protein is CASSYSRGSTEAFF.

This clonotype was picked up many times. V gene TRBV28 combines with J gene TRBJ1-6; D not resolved. The CDR3 runs to 13 residues. The germline gives CDR1 MDHEN, CDR2 SYDVKM. Trimming left V 6 bases short and J 7 bases short, with 10 bases between. CDR3 residues: CASSSTENSPLHF. The CDR3 DNA reads TGTGCCAGCAGCTCGACGGAGAATTCACCCCTCCACTTT.

This clonotype has ten or more counts. V gene TRBV20-1 combines with J gene TRBJ2-3; D call uncertain. Germline V gene sequence: CDR1 DFQATT, CDR2 SNEGSKA (reference sequence). Trimming cost V 0 bases and J 0 bases, with 13 bases left between them. This CDR3 spans 16 amino acids. In DNA, the CDR3 is TGCAGTGCTAGAGATTACGGGTGGGGTAGCACAGATACGCAGTATTTT. Amino acids: CSARDYGWGSTDTQYF.

This clonotype was counted at least ten times. This chain links TRBV9 with TRBJ2-2, with 8 bases identical to TRBD2. V lost 4 bases and J lost 0; bases outside the gene matches: 8. The germline gives CDR1 SGDLS, CDR2 YYNGEE. This CDR3 is 17 amino acids long. CDR3 protein: CASSLNPGGANTGELFF. Written as DNA, the CDR3 is TGTGCCAGCAGCCTCAATCCGGGGGGGGCGAACACCGGGGAGCTGTTTTTT.

This clonotype was seen repeatedly, ten times or more. This chain joins TRBV12-3 or TRBV12-4 and TRBJ2-5, with a weak D call TRBD2 (6 bases). Trimming pared 6 bases from V and 1 base from J, leaving 9 bases between. This CDR3 is built from 13 residues. The CDR3 nucleotides are TGTGCCAGCAGATGGGACTTCCAAGAGACCCAGTACTTC. Its protein product is CASRWDFQETQYF.

This clonotype was recorded at least ten times. The rearrangement joins TRBV21-1 to TRBJ2-2; the table's D call, TRBD2, has no DNA check behind it. TRBV21-1 corresponds to a pseudogene. This CDR3 contains 12 residues. CDR3 region: CAPKFRTGELFF. Written as DNA, the CDR3 is TGTGCCCCGAAGTTCCGGACCGGGGAGCTGTTTTTT.

This clonotype was detected a few times. The rearrangement uses TRBV12-3 or TRBV12-4 and TRBJ2-1; D uncertain. CDR3 length: 17 residues. The V end was cut by 1 base, the J end by 0 bases, with 13 bases between. The chain's CDR3 is CASSLVVASSSYNEQFF. In nucleotides, the CDR3 is TGTGCCAGCAGTTTAGTGGTGGCCTCCAGCTCCTACAATGAGCAGTTCTTC.

This clonotype was detected ten times or more. The chain recombines TRBV29-1 with TRBJ2-5; 7 positions agree with TRBD1. V shed 6 bases and J 2 bases; nucleotides not matched to a gene: 12. CDR3 size: 15 residues. Germline CDR1 is SQVTM and CDR2 is ANQGSEA. CDR3 sequence reads: CSVTLRGQRQETQYF. The CDR3 DNA reads as TGCAGCGTCACCCTCCGGGGACAGCGACAAGAGACCCAGTACTTC.

This clonotype has a count of ten or more. The rearrangement joins TRBV28 to TRBJ2-7; a possible D gene is TRBD1 (5 bases). Germline-derived CDR1 and CDR2 are MDHEN and SYDVKM. The CDR3 spans 15 residues. The V end lost 6 bases, the J end lost 3 bases, and 18 bases lay between the germline ends. CDR3 region: CASSSPQGTLYEQYF. CDR3 nucleotide sequence: TGTGCCAGCAGCTCCCCCCAGGGCACCCTCTACGAGCAGTACTTC.

This clonotype occurred many times. This chain uses TRBV3-1 with TRBJ2-1; no firm D call. This CDR3 is built from 12 residues. V lost 1 base and J lost 8, with 6 bases in between. In germline, CDR1 is LGHDT, CDR2 YNNKEL (reference sequence). The CDR3 sequence: CASSQAVYEQFF. The CDR3 DNA follows: TGTGCCAGCAGCCAAGCGGTCTATGAGCAGTTCTTC.

At least ten counts were recorded for this clonotype. As DNA, the CDR3 is TGCAGCGTTGGAGCTAGCGGGAGGGCCCGGGAGACCCAGTACTTC. It encodes CSVGASGRARETQYF. This rearrangement joins TRBV29-1 to TRBJ2-5; 12 bases align to TRBD2. The V gene end was trimmed by 4 bases and the J gene end by 5 bases; junction bases not matched to a gene: 8. This CDR3 comprises 15 residues. Germline V lookup: CDR1 SQVTM, CDR2 ANQGSEA. Looking up the rest from reference TRBV29-1 and TRBJ2-5 gives the full variable domain: SAVISQKPSRDICQRGTSLTIQCQVDSQVTMMFWYRQQPGQSLTLIATANQGSEATYESGFVIDKFPISRPNLTFSTLTVSNMSPEDSSIYLCSVGASGRARETQYFGPGTRLLVL.

This clonotype has a count of ten or more. The chain is built from TRBV18 and TRBJ2-3; 8 bases line up with TRBD1. This CDR3 has 15 residues. Germline V gene lookup returns CDR1 KGHSH and CDR2 LQKENI. The V gene end was trimmed by 8 bases and the J gene end by 6 bases; junction bases not matched to a gene: 13. The CDR3 bases are TGTGCCAGCCCTGCGCGACAGGGGCGATTTGATACGCAGTATTTT. It specifies CASPARQGRFDTQYF.

This clonotype was detected a few times. V usage is TRBV23-1 and J usage is TRBJ2-2, with unresolved D. TRBV23-1 is given ORF status, its function remaining uncertain. This CDR3 comprises 16 residues. V was pared by 6 bases and J by 8 bases, with 22 bases between. CDR3 in amino acids: CASSRARTDDQGELFF. DNA of the CDR3: TGCGCCAGCAGCCGCGCCCGGACGGACGATCAGGGGGAGCTGTTTTTT.

This clonotype was found many times. This chain joins TRBV29-1 and TRBJ2-7, with D perhaps TRBD2 (6 bases). With 4 bases removed from V and 0 bases from J, the gap between germline ends came to 10 bases. The CDR3 extends over 13 amino acids. Germline V lookup: CDR1 SQVTM, CDR2 ANQGSEA. CDR3 DNA: TGCAGCGTTGTACGGGAGAGCTCCTACGAGCAGTACTTC. As protein: CSVVRESSYEQYF.

Comments on this clonotype: A junction boundary mismatches the germline segment, possibly from a read error. Here the CDR3 reads CASSQVSGGSSSYNDQFF. The CDR3 bases are TGTGCCAGCAGCCAAGTCTCAGGGGGGTCCAGCTCCTACAATGATCAGTTCTTC. The chain links TRBV4-2 to TRBJ2-1; maybe TRBD1 (7 bases). CDR3 length equals 18 residues. Germline V gene sequence: CDR1 LGHNA, CDR2 YNFKEQ.

This clonotype turned up a few times. The chain links TRBV7-9 to TRBJ1-2; a weak D match, TRBD1 (5 bases). The V gene's germline CDR1 is SEHNR and CDR2 FQNEAQ (reference sequence). V gave up 3 bases and J gave up 6 bases, with 14 bases separating them. CDR3 length: 14 amino acids. The CDR3 sequence: CASSFDGGAHGYTF. Written as DNA, the CDR3 is TGTGCCAGCAGCTTCGACGGAGGGGCTCATGGCTACACCTTC.

This sequence joins TRBV6-1 and TRBJ1-5, with 7 bases aligning to TRBD1. The CDR3 is made up of 14 amino acids. V gave up 7 bases and J gave up 0 bases; unmatched junction bases: 3. CDR1 is MNHNS, CDR2 SASEGT, per germline. CDR3 region: CASTGTDSNQPQHF. DNA for the CDR3: TGTGCCAGCACGGGGACAGATAGCAATCAGCCCCAGCATTTT.

This clonotype was detected ten times or more. The chain uses TRBV4-2 and TRBJ1-2; the match to TRBD1 covers 11 bases. CDR1 and CDR2 from the germline V gene are LGHNA and YNFKEQ. The CDR3 length is 16 residues. J was trimmed by 4 bases and V by 3 bases; bases with no gene match: 7. This CDR3 is CASSQGSDRGPYGYTF. CDR3 nucleotides: TGTGCCAGCAGCCAGGGTTCGGACAGGGGGCCCTATGGCTACACCTTC.

This clonotype was seen many times. J is TRBJ2-1 and V is TRBV5-1; 11 bases map to TRBD2. CDR1 and CDR2 (germline): SGHRS, YFSETQ. Germline trimming cut 4 bases from V and 3 bases from J; bases unmatched to any gene: 3. The CDR3 is 15 amino acids. Here the CDR3 reads CASSLGTSGYNEQFF. The DNA for the CDR3 is TGCGCCAGCAGCCTGGGGACTAGCGGCTACAATGAGCAGTTCTTC.

Details on this clonotype: This could be a read error, since a much larger clone is one nucleotide away. The rearrangement links TRBV5-6 to TRBJ2-1; TRBD2 matches at 9 bases. CDR3 length: 16 amino acids. Germline V gene sequence: CDR1 SGHDT, CDR2 YYEEEE. Here the CDR3 reads CASSWGLAGNYNKQFF. The CDR3 DNA reads as TGTGCCAGCAGTTGGGGCCTAGCGGGGAACTACAATAAGCAGTTCTTC.